Below, one T cell receptor (beta chain) is given with its context. No neoadjuvant therapy was given to the selected pancreatic ductal adenocarcinoma patients before their surgery. The sample is drawn from a study of T cells in pancreatic ductal adenocarcinoma. TCRdb keeps only in-frame clones here, not all; method: immunoSEQ multiplex PCR. The sample lists 8,500 to 9,500 clones, under 70% seen once, with 27% in the top ten. This TCR came from a human donor with pancreatic ductal adenocarcinoma. Sequencing used pancreatic tumor tissue.

The CDR3 DNA is TGTGCCACCAGCAGAGCGACCGGGACAGCAAATGGCTACACCTTC. It is translated as CATSRATGTANGYTF. The V gene is TRBV15, the J gene TRBJ1-2, with TRBD1 identical over 7 bases. The CDR3 contains 15 residues. Germline V CDR1 and CDR2: LNHNV, YYDKDF (reference sequence). The V segment lost 1 base and the J segment 6 bases; nucleotides outside the gene matches: 8.